This T cell receptor beta chain is from a study of cytomegalovirus exposure and HLA in healthy donors. In the study overall: Among the 370 or so donors who were genotyped, roughly 76% fell in the genetic ancestry cluster that is associated with self-reported Caucasian donors.

The PCR used 60 Vbeta and 13 Jbeta primers. Sequencing used immunoSEQ multiplex PCR; TCRdb keeps in-frame clones, though not all of them. The sample has 200,000 to 250,000 clones, 70% to 80% seen once. This clone has only a few counts. Its specificity is not known. The V and J ends lost 5 bases and 5 bases respectively, with 12 bases between them. CDR1 and CDR2 (germline): SGHVS, FQNEAQ. The CDR3 sequence is 13 residues long. Regarding the study as a whole: Confirmation was obtained in vitro that a few CMV-associated chains are specific for CMV antigens. Reportedly, TCR beta sequences accurately predicted HLA-A and HLA-B alleles in most subjects. Earlier analysis yielded a pattern in which most TCR beta V segments were productive about 87% or about 30% of the time.

The specimen was PBMCs. The clonotype comes from an older woman in good health and CMV-seropositive. The V and J genes are TRBV7-8 and TRBJ1-2, with TRBD1 as a possible D gene (5 bases). Here the CDR3 DNA reads TGTGCCAGCAGCCCCAGGGAGGGTTATGGCTACACCTTC. Residues: CASSPREGYGYTF.